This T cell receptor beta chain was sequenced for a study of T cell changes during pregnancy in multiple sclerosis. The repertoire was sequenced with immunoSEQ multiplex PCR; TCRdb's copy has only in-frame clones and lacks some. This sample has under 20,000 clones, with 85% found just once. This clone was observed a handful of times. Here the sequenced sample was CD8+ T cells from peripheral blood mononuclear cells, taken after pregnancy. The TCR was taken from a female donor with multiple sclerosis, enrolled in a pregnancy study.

CDR3 coding DNA: TGCGCCAGCAGCCAAGAGGTGGGCAGCCTTGAAGACACCTTC. Translation: CASSQEVGSLEDTF. The gene calls are TRBV4-1 and TRBJ1-2; no firm D call. The CDR3 extends over 14 amino acids. The V end lost 0 bases, the J end lost 12 bases, and 17 bases lay between the germline ends. Germline CDR1 and CDR2: MGHRA and YSYEKL.